Below are 16 T cell receptor beta chains sequenced from a single sample in a study of cytomegalovirus exposure and HLA in healthy donors (TCRdb year 2017). Receptor amplification or capture employed the immunoSEQ multiplex PCR assay. For the multiplex PCR, a mixture combining 60 forward primers for TCR Vbeta segments and 13 reverse primers for TCR Jbeta segments was used. TCRdb limited this immuneACCESS table to in-frame rearrangements with V and J called. A share of clones is missing; checked studies link under half to unresolved V genes, and the rest is unexplained. Present in this sample are fewer than 250,000 clones, less than 85% of which were seen just once. The ten most abundant clones make up roughly 0.62% of the sample. Sequenced material: PBMCs. The receptors derive from a man aged 18 to 35 in good health and CMV-seronegative.

The CDR3 reads CASSWGQGIADTQYF. The CDR3 DNA reads TGTGCCAGCAGCTGGGGACAAGGGATCGCAGATACGCAGTATTTT. This chain joins TRBV7-9 and TRBJ2-3; D may be TRBD1 (6 bases). Germline V CDR1 and CDR2: SEHNR, FQNEAQ (reference sequence). The CDR3 length is 15 residues. The V end lost 4 bases, the J end lost 4 bases, and 15 bases lay between the germline ends.

This clone was seen a handful of times. The rearrangement uses TRBV6-5 and TRBJ1-2; a possible D gene is TRBD1 (5 bases). The germline gives CDR1 MNHEY, CDR2 SVGAGI. CDR3 length: 13 residues. V was clipped by 2 bases and J by 3 bases, with 7 bases between them. The CDR3 nucleotides read TGTGCCAGCAGTTACGGGGCGGACTATGGCTACACCTTC. Its protein product is CASSYGADYGYTF.

The rearrangement uses TRBV4-1 and TRBJ2-7; D is unresolved. Germline loops: CDR1 MGHRA, CDR2 YSYEKL. V was trimmed by 0 bases and J by 1 base, leaving 7 bases between them. The CDR3 runs to 14 residues. The CDR3 region has the DNA TGCGCCAGCAGCCAAGATCAACTATCCTACGAGCAGTACTTC. It specifies CASSQDQLSYEQYF.

This sequence joins TRBV9 and TRBJ2-1; 14 nucleotides match TRBD2. Germline V gene lookup returns CDR1 SGDLS and CDR2 YYNGEE. This CDR3 spans 17 amino acids. V gave up 4 bases and J gave up 0 bases; unmatched junction bases: 3. The DNA of the CDR3 is TGTGCCAGCAGCTCTGGGACTAGCGGGAGCTCCTACAATGAGCAGTTCTTC. Protein: CASSSGTSGSSYNEQFF. Full variable domain (missing parts from reference TRBV9 and TRBJ2-1): DSGVTQTPKHLITATGQRVTLRCSPRSGDLSVYWYQQSLDQGLQFLIQYYNGEERAKGNILERFSAQQFPDLHSELNLSSLELGDSALYFCASSSGTSGSSYNEQFFGPGTRLTVL.

The chain carries TRBV7-9 and TRBJ2-3; 13 nucleotides agree with TRBD2. The CDR3 consists of 18 residues. Germline lookup yields CDR1 SEHNR and CDR2 FQNEAQ (reference sequence). V lost 4 bases and J lost 0; bases outside the gene matches: 7. The DNA of the CDR3 is TGTGCCAGCAGCTCGCCAACTAGCGGGAGGGCTAGCACAGATACGCAGTATTTT. Its translation: CASSSPTSGRASTDTQYF.

This chain uses TRBV5-1 with TRBJ2-2; D is unclear. Germline CDR1 is SGHRS and CDR2 is YFSETQ. The CDR3 sequence is 14 residues long. V was pared by 1 base and J by 1 base, with 5 bases between. The CDR3 coding sequence is TGCGCCAGCAGCTTGAACATGAACACCGGGGAGCTGTTTTTT. Amino acid sequence: CASSLNMNTGELFF. Together with reference TRBV5-1 and TRBJ2-2, the CDR3 gives the full variable domain: KAGVTQTPRYLIKTRGQQVTLSCSPISGHRSVSWYQQTPGQGLQFLFEYFSETQRNKGNFPGRFSGRQFSNSRSEMNVSTLELGDSALYLCASSLNMNTGELFFGEGSRLTVL.

The chain has TRBV2 and TRBJ1-2; TRBD1 agrees at 8 bases. The V segment lost 8 bases and the J segment 8 bases; nucleotides outside the gene matches: 13. CDR3 length: 14 amino acids. Germline values: CDR1 SNHLY, CDR2 FYNNEI. The CDR3 sequence is CASGGNRGIEGYTF. For the CDR3, the DNA is TGTGCCAGCGGAGGGAACAGGGGGATAGAGGGCTACACCTTC.

The gene calls are TRBV19 and TRBJ1-2; the match to TRBD1 covers 7 bases. Germline-derived CDR1 and CDR2 are LNHDA and SQIVND (reference sequence). V lost 5 bases, J lost 7 bases, and 4 bases stayed unmatched. This CDR3 spans 12 amino acids. CDR3 region: CASSPRQGGYTF. CDR3 nucleotides: TGTGCCAGTAGTCCTCGACAGGGTGGCTACACCTTC.

The chain joins TRBV9 to TRBJ2-1; TRBD2 agrees at 9 bases. Losses at the gene ends were 0 bases for V and 6 bases for J; bases not matched to a gene: 7. The CDR3 has 16 residues. Per germline, CDR1 SGDLS and CDR2 YYNGEE. The CDR3 region is CASSVEHLAGFNEQFF. For the CDR3, the DNA is TGTGCCAGCAGCGTAGAGCATCTAGCGGGGTTCAATGAGCAGTTCTTC.

This chain links TRBV21-1 with TRBJ1-5. TRBV21-1 corresponds to a pseudogene. The CDR3 has 17 amino acids. The DNA of the CDR3 is TGTGCCAGCAGCAAACCCTTTGGGTGCCGGCGGAATCAGCCCCAGCATTTT. Its translation: CASSKPFGCRRNQPQHF.

The chain recombines TRBV19 with TRBJ1-2; 11 bases line up with TRBD1. CDR3 length: 16 residues. The germline V gene encodes CDR1 LNHDA and CDR2 SQIVND (reference sequence). J was trimmed by 4 bases and V by 6 bases; bases with no gene match: 10. Here the CDR3 reads CASSSPGQGVTYGYTF. In DNA form, the CDR3 reads TGTGCCAGTAGCTCACCGGGACAGGGGGTTACCTATGGCTACACCTTC.

The V gene is TRBV19, the J gene TRBJ1-5, with D tentatively TRBD1 (5 bases). Germline V gives CDR1 LNHDA, CDR2 SQIVND (reference sequence). This CDR3 region has 15 residues. V gave up 2 bases and J gave up 7 bases, with 15 bases separating them. The CDR3 spells CASSIFSGLGQPQHF. The DNA of the CDR3 is TGTGCCAGTAGTATATTCTCAGGGCTTGGACAGCCCCAGCATTTT.

The rearrangement uses TRBV5-1 and TRBJ2-2, with 7 bases fitting TRBD1. After removal of 3 bases from V and 4 bases from J, the junction contained 9 bases not matched to a gene. There are 16 residues in the CDR3. Germline loops: CDR1 SGHRS, CDR2 YFSETQ. Here the CDR3 reads CASSYRDSRPTGELFF. The CDR3 DNA is TGCGCCAGCAGCTACCGGGACAGTCGTCCCACCGGGGAGCTGTTTTTT.

The chain recombines TRBV4-1 with TRBJ2-7; 11 positions match TRBD2. V shed 4 bases, J shed 4 bases, and the junction held 9 bases outside the gene matches. Germline CDR1 and CDR2: MGHRA and YSYEKL. The CDR3 covers 16 residues. CDR3 sequence (DNA): TGCGCCAGCAGCCCCGGGACTAGCGGAGCCCGGTACGAGCAGTACTTC. It is translated as CASSPGTSGARYEQYF.

Concerning this clone: Germline is not matched at one junction end, which may reflect a read error. The chain employs TRBV7-7 and TRBJ2-6; 7 bases map to TRBD2. The CDR3 is 18 residues long. Germline V gene data show CDR1 as SSHAT and CDR2 as FNYEAQ (reference sequence). The DNA of the CDR3 is TGTGCTAGCAGCCCTAGAAGCGGGGCGAGCTCTGGGGCCAACGTCCTGACTTTC. Its translation is CASSPRSGASSGANVLTF.

The rearrangement links TRBV11-2 to TRBJ2-7; TRBD2 agrees at 7 bases. Germline lookup yields CDR1 SGHAT and CDR2 FQNNGV. The CDR3 is 16 amino acids. V lost 3 bases and J lost 7; bases outside the gene matches: 15. This CDR3 is CASSFHGGTFRGEQYF. CDR3 DNA: TGTGCCAGCAGCTTTCACGGGGGGACTTTTCGTGGGGAGCAGTACTTC.